This is a list of T cell receptor beta chains from one sample in a study of blood T cell repertoires in COVID-19. TCRdb's copy holds only in-frame clones and misses some; the assay was immunoSEQ multiplex PCR. Seen here are approximately 49,000 clones, 81% observed once, and the top ten hold about a fifth. The sample consisted of peripheral blood. All receptors derive from a woman older than 75 with COVID-19, enrolled during active disease. Each CDR3 is given without its conserved first and last residue. The order of the fields is V gene, J gene, CDR3 protein.

>TRBV18|TRBJ1-1
ASSPPGQGNTEAF
>TRBV29-1|TRBJ2-7
SAKRTGGTYEQY
>TRBV6-5|TRBJ1-4
ASSYSESNEKLF
>TRBV3-1/TRBV3-2|TRBJ2-3
ASSQSQRVSTDTQY
>TRBV28|TRBJ2-7
ASSPQQGSREQY
>TRBV6-5|TRBJ1-4
ASSYASGDGEKLF
>TRBV14|TRBJ1-3
ASRGPGAGNTIY
>TRBV28|TRBJ1-2
ASSYSGSIYGYT
>TRBV19|TRBJ1-6
ASSIDNAGIGPLH
>TRBV6-5|TRBJ1-3
ASSYWQGALYTIY
>TRBV30|TRBJ1-4
AWSVDSFNEKLF
>TRBV7-9|TRBJ1-5
ASSFGGQPQH
>TRBV27|TRBJ1-1
ASSLGGQAVAKAF
>TRBV6-5|TRBJ2-7
ASRSLQVEQY
>TRBV2|TRBJ1-2
ASNPTGGYGYT
>TRBV12-3/TRBV12-4|TRBJ1-1
ASNYGTASEAF
>TRBV6-4|TRBJ1-5
ASSDRPLGDQPQH
>TRBV18|TRBJ2-4
ASSPTGQGNIQY
>TRBV30|TRBJ2-2
AWRIRGGTGELF
>TRBV5-1|TRBJ2-5
ASSLSLAGEETQY
>TRBV7-9|TRBJ2-7
ASSLIGDTYEQY
>TRBV24-1|TRBJ2-2
ATSDPTGFSTGELF
>TRBV7-8|TRBJ1-4
ASSFTYRGTTNEKLF
>TRBV29-1|TRBJ2-1
SVGLVYNEQF
>TRBV5-6|TRBJ1-5
ASSLKRRESNQPQH
>TRBV5-1|TRBJ2-1
ASSPQRSSYNEQF
>TRBV20-1|TRBJ2-3
SASRGGSTDTQY
>TRBV7-9|TRBJ2-1
ASSFVAGGHNEQF
>TRBV3-1/TRBV3-2|TRBJ1-1
ASSLTGLNTEAF
>TRBV7-8|TRBJ2-1
ASSSSSYNEQF
>TRBV19|TRBJ2-1
ASSIRRTSGSLRNEQF
>TRBV12-3/TRBV12-4|TRBJ2-1
ASSLNLKQF
>TRBV24-1|TRBJ2-1
ATSDSTVSSYNEQF
>TRBV7-6|TRBJ2-7
ASSQSQGENSYEQY
>TRBV7-8|TRBJ2-1
ASIPPQGSYEQF
>TRBV21-1|TRBJ2-5
ARRTGLETQY
>TRBV29-1|TRBJ2-7
SVGESYEQY
>TRBV5-5|TRBJ2-5
ASSLDPRGEQETQY
>TRBV27|TRBJ2-7
ASSFGQGTYEQY
>TRBV30|TRBJ2-7
ACGTYEQY
>TRBV6-5|TRBJ2-2
ASSYSPTGYTGELF
>TRBV7-9|TRBJ2-1
ASSSPAGGSGNEQF
>TRBV6-5|TRBJ1-6
ASSSRDRGYSPLH
>TRBV7-2|TRBJ1-1
ASSKKTVNTEAF
>TRBV10-3|TRBJ2-2
AISEGRGRTGELF
>TRBV28|TRBJ1-1
ASSRQGSGPNTEAF
>TRBV10-1|TRBJ2-1
ASSQTKLAGGQNEQF
>TRBV19|TRBJ1-4
ASSIREKLF
>TRBV6-5|TRBJ2-7
ASRDSPYEQY
>TRBV5-8|TRBJ2-1
ASSRTDNEQF
>TRBV5-1|TRBJ1-1
ASSPREQVNTEAF
>TRBV9|TRBJ2-7
ASSGGTGSGEQY
>TRBV27|TRBJ2-2
ASRGRSVADRHNTGELF
>TRBV6-5|TRBJ2-5
ASSQDRGGQETQY
>TRBV7-9|TRBJ2-7
ASSPRDRGYEQY
>TRBV28|TRBJ2-6
ASSPQGRGANVLT
>TRBV19|TRBJ1-5
ASRIQGGLVQPQH